This record covers a single TCR beta chain. These data originate in a study of Ad26.COV2.S vaccination and SARS-CoV-2 variants. Study context: The Ad26.COV2.S arm of the COV1001 trial was where the donor was placed.

The repertoire was sequenced with immunoSEQ multiplex PCR; TCRdb's copy has only in-frame clones and lacks some. In the table there are about 350,000 clones, 80% to 90% of which are singletons. The CDR3 sequence is 11 residues long. From germline, CDR1 is WNHNN and CDR2 SYGVQD (reference sequence). V lost 5 bases and J lost 5, with 6 bases in between. Treatment denoted: roughly 18 received Ad26.COV2.S at low or high dose, single or two shots; several received placebo; per-sample allocation not given. All samples were drawn on day 63, counting from the first vaccine or placebo injection. This clonotype was sampled from a person aged 18 to 65 who received the Ad26.COV2.S COVID-19 vaccine or a placebo. The chain is built from TRBV10-1 and TRBJ2-5; D uncertain. Sequences were derived from peripheral blood, sampled in a trial of Ad26.COV2.S vaccine versus placebo. This chain's CDR3 is CASSQGETQYF. In nucleotides, the CDR3 is TGCGCCAGCAGTCAAGGGGAGACCCAGTACTTC.